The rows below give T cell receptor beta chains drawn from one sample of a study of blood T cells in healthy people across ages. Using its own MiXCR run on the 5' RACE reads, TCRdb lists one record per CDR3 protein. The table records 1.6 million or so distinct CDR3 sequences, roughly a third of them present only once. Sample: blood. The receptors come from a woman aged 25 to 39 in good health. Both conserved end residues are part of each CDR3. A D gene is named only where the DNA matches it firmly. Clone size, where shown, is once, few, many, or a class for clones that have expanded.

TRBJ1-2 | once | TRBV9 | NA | CASSVSTGLNYGYTF | TGTGCCAGCAGCGTGTCGACAGGACTTAACTATGGCTACACCTTC
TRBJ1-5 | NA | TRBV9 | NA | CASSPSVSRNQPQHF | TGTGCCAGCAGCCCTTCGGTGTCTCGCAATCAGCCCCAGCATTTT
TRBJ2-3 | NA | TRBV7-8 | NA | CASSFPIQDTNPADTQYF | TGTGCCAGCAGCTTCCCGATCCAGGACACGAACCCGGCAGATACGCAGTATTTT
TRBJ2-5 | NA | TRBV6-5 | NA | CASSPQLGGETQYF | TGTGCCAGCAGTCCACAGCTTGGGGGGGAGACCCAGTACTTC
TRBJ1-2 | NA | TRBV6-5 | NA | CASSYGGREGYTF | TGTGCCAGCAGTTACGGGGGAAGGGAAGGCTACACCTTC
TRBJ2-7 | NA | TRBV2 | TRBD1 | CASIGQGVSYEQYF | TGTGCCAGCATCGGACAGGGAGTATCCTACGAGCAGTACTTC
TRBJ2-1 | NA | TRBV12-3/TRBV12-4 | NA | CASSRYGSSYNEQFF | TGTGCCAGCAGTCGCTACGGGAGCTCCTACAATGAGCAGTTCTTC
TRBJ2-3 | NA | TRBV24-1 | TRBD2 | CATSEAGGPSDTQYF | TGTGCCACCAGTGAAGCGGGAGGGCCCTCGGATACGCAGTATTTT
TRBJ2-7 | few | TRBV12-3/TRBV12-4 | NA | CASSLMGLPSSYEQYF | TGTGCCAGCAGTTTGATGGGTCTACCCTCTTCCTACGAGCAGTACTTC
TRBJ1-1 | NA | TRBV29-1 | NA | CSAPGRANTEAFF | TGCAGCGCACCCGGTAGGGCGAACACTGAAGCTTTCTTT
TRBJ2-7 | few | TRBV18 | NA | CASSPVGGLMNYEQYF | TGTGCCAGCTCACCGGTGGGGGGCCTTATGAACTACGAGCAGTACTTC
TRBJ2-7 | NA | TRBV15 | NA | CVTSIAGQAYEQYF | TGTGTCACCAGCATCGCCGGGCAGGCCTACGAGCAGTACTTC
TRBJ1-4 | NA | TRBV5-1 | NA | CASSLAEPNEKLFF | TGCGCCAGCAGCTTGGCAGAACCTAATGAAAAACTGTTTTTT
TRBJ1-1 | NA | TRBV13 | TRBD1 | CASSSLRPTGHTEAFF | TGTGCCAGCAGCTCCCTAAGACCGACAGGGCACACTGAAGCTTTCTTT
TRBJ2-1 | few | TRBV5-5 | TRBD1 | CASSLRTRGGYEQFF | TGTGCCAGCAGCTTGAGAACTCGAGGGGGCTATGAGCAGTTCTTC
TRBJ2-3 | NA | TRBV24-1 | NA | CATSDFDPRGVVTQYF | TGTGCCACCAGTGATTTCGACCCAAGGGGGGTGGTTACGCAGTATTTT
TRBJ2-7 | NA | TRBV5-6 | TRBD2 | CASSPSWTSGVYEQYF | TGTGCCAGCAGCCCAAGCTGGACTAGCGGGGTCTACGAGCAGTACTTC
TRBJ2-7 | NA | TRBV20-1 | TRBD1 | CSANSRTGRAYEQYF | TGCAGTGCTAACTCCCGGACAGGGCGGGCCTACGAGCAGTACTTC
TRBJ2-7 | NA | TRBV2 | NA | CASSRWGGDLSYEQYF | TGTGCCAGCAGTCGATGGGGTGGGGATTTATCCTACGAGCAGTACTTC
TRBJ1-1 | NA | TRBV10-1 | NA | CASSEHVGTEAFF | TGCGCCAGCAGTGAACACGTGGGCACTGAAGCTTTCTTT
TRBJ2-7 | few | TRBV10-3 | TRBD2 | CAISEGRDREQYF | TGTGCCATCAGTGAGGGGAGGGATCGGGAGCAGTACTTC
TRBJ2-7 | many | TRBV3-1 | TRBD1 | CASSQDPTGTGSYEQYF | TGTGCCAGCAGCCAAGACCCCACCGGGACAGGGTCCTACGAGCAGTACTTC